This T cell receptor beta chain comes out of a study of blood T cell repertoires in COVID-19 (dated by TCRdb to the early 2020s). For the study in its entirety: The collaborator samples originated in the United States, Italy and Spain and spanned the acute and convalescent phases of COVID-19. The material from the prospective study consisted of cDNA or gDNA derived from T cells, B-cell-depleted T cells, or PBMCs. Subjects who had been exposed to COVID-19, were actively infected with it, or had recovered from it provided the deeply sampled blood TCRbeta repertoires that made up the dataset. The repertoires were released in a freely available public database intended as a resource for research on the immune response to SARS-CoV-2. The samples were drawn from two sources: the first 160 participants of the ongoing ImmuneRACE study, and 950 to 1,500 subjects contributed by 6 global collaborators. Sample metadata almost always included a de-identified subject ID, COVID-19 status, age in years and sex. HLA class I and class II types, where available, came from metadata supplied by the sample provider rather than from assay-based typing. Study-wide conclusions, independent of this receptor: Clinical and demographic metadata were provided uncurated, with the amount varying by source and participant.

The immunoSEQ Assay, a bias-controlled multiplex PCR, was used to amplify TCRbeta CDR3 regions from genomic DNA. For the original study's pipeline: Within the assay, amplification of reference gene primers was used to estimate how many nucleated cells each sample contained. To quantify the absolute abundance of each unique TCRbeta CDR3 rearrangement, sequence reads were collapsed and filtered. Productive Simpson clonality was computed per sample as the square root of Simpson's diversity index over productive rearrangements. This immuneACCESS table, as held by TCRdb, lists in-frame sequences with V and J called but not all clones. Of the missing ones, under half trace to an unresolved V gene in checked studies; the others have no known cause. V, J and clone size are those of that table, while D and trimming were read from the DNA. Across this sample there are 110,000 or so clones, with 80% to 90% seen only once. The top ten clones comprise 28% of the sample.

In regard to this clone: Its antigen target is currently unknown. Within one base of it there is no much larger clone, and no base qualities were kept.

V lost 1 base and J lost 2 bases; the stretch between them is 12 bases long. The CDR3 holds 16 amino acids from the cysteine to the phenylalanine. Only the CDR3 part of the read is kept: 48 bases, read in frame from the first base. Looking up the germline V gene yields CDR1 SGHTA and CDR2 FQGNSA. Each collaborating institution followed its own protocols to collect whole blood in K2EDTA tubes. For TCRbeta analysis, collaborators shipped samples in one of three forms: frozen whole blood, isolated PBMCs, or DNA extracted from either of those sample types. The chain is encoded by TRBV7-2 joined to TRBJ2-1; a tentative D match to TRBD2 spans 5 bases. This TCR was recovered from a man between 65 and 80 years old with active or convalescent COVID-19. Material for sequencing was peripheral blood. The DNA reads as follows: TGTGCCAGCAGCTTAGTTGGGCGGGCAGCCTACAATGAGCAGTTCTTC. Its protein product is CASSLVGRAAYNEQFF.